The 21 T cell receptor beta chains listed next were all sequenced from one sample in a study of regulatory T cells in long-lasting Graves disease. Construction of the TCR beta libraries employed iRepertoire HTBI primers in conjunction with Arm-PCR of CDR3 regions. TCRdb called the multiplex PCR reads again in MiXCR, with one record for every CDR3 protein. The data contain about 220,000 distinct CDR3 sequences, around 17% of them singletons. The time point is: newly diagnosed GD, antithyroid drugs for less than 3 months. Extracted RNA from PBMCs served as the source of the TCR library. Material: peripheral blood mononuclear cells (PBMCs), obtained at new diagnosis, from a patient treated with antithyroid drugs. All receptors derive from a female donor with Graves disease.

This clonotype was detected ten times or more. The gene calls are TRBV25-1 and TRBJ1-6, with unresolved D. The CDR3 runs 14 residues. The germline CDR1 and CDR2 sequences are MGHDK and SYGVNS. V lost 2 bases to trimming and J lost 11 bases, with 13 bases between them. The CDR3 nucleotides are TGTGCCAGCAGTGAAGTTCGGGTCAGCACACCCCTCCACTTT. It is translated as CASSEVRVSTPLHF.

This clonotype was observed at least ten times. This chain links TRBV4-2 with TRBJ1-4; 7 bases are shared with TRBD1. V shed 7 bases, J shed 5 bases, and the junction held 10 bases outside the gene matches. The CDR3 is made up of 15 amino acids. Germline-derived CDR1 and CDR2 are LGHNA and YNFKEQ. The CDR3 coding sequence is TGTGCCAGCAACCAGGGGGACAGCCGCAATGAAAAACTGTTTTTT. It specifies CASNQGDSRNEKLFF.

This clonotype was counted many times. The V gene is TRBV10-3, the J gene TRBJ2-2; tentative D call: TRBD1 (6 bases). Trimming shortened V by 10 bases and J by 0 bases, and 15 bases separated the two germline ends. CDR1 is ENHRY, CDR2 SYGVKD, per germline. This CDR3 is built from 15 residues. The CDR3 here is CATGDRPTNTGELFF. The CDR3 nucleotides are TGTGCCACGGGCGACAGGCCCACGAACACCGGGGAGCTGTTTTTT.

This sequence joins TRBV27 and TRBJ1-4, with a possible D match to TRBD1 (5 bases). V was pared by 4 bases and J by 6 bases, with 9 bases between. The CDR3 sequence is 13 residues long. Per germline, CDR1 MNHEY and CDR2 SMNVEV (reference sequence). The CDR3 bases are TGTGCCAGCAGTTACAGGACCTATGAAAAACTGTTTTTT. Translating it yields CASSYRTYEKLFF.

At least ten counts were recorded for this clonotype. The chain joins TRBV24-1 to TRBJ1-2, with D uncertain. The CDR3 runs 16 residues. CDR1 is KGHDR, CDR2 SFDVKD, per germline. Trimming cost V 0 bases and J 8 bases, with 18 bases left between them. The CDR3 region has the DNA TGTGCCACCAGTGATTTGGGCCAGGCGGAAGGAGAAGGCTACACCTTC. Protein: CATSDLGQAEGEGYTF.

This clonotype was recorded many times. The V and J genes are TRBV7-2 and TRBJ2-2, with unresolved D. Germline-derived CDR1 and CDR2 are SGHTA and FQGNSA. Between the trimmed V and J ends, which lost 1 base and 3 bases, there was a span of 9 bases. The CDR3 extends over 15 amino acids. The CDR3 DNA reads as TGTGCCAGCAGCTTAGTTGTTTCGGACACCGGGGAGCTGTTTTTT. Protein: CASSLVVSDTGELFF.

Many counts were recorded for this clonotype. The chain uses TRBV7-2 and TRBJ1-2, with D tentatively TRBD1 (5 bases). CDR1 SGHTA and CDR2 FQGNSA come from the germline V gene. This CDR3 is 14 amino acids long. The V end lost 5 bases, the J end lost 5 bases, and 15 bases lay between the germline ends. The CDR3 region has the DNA TGTGCCAGCAGCCAACTAGACAGCAGATATGGCTACACCTTC. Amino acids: CASSQLDSRYGYTF.

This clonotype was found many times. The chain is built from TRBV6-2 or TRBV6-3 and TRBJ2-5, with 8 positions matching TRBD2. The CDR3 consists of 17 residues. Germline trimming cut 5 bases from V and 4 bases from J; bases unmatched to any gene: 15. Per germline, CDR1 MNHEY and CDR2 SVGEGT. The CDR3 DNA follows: TGTGCCAGCAGTGCGCACGCGACTAGCGAGGGCGGAGAGACCCAGTACTTC. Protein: CASSAHATSEGGETQYF.

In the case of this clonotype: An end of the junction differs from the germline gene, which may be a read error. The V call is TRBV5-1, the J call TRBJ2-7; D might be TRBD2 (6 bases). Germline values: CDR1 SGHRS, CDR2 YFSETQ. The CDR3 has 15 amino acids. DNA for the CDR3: TGTGCCAGCAGCCCTCGGAGGGCGGGTCTTGAAGAGCAGTACTTC. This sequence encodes CASSPRRAGLEEQYF.

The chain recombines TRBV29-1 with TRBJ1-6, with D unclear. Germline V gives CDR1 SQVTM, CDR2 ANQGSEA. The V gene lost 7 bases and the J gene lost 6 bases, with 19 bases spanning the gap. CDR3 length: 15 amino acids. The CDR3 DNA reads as TGCAGCGCCGGCGGGAGGCGGGCCCTTAATTCACCCCTCCACTTT. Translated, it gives CSAGGRRALNSPLHF.

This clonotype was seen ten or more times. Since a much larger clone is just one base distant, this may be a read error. The CDR3 sequence is CASSRTMWESCEQYF. In nucleotides, the CDR3 is TGTGCCAGCAGCAGGACCATGTGGGAATCCTGCGAGCAGTACTTC. This chain uses TRBV7-2 with TRBJ2-7; D remains ambiguous. From germline, CDR1 is SGHTA and CDR2 FQGNSA. This CDR3 is built from 15 residues.

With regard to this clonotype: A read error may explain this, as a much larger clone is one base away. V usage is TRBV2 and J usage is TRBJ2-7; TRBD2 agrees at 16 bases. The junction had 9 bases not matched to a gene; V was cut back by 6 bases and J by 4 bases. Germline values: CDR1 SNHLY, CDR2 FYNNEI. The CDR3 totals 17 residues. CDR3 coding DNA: TGTGCCAGCAGGGAGGGGACTAGCGGGAGGGCCGGGTACGAGCAGTACTTC. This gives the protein CASREGTSGRAGYEQYF.

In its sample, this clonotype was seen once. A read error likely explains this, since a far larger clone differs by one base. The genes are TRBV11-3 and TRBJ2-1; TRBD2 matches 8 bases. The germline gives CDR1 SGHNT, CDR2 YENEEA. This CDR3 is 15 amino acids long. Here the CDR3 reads CANSLGPGLAMVQFF. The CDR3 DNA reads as TGTGCCAACAGCTTAGGTCCTGGACTAGCAATGGTTCAGTTCTTC. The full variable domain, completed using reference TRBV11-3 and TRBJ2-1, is EAGVVQSPRYKIIEKKQPVAFWCNPISGHNTLYWYLQNLGQGPELLIRYENEEAVDDSQLPKDRFSAERLKGVDSTLKIQPAELGDSAVYLCANSLGPGLAMVQFFGPGTRLTVL.

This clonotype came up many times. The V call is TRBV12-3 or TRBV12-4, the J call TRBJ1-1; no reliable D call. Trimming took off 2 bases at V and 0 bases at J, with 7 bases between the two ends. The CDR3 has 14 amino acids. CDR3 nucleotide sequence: TGTGCCAGCAGTTTATGGCAGCTGAACACTGAAGCTTTCTTT. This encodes CASSLWQLNTEAFF.

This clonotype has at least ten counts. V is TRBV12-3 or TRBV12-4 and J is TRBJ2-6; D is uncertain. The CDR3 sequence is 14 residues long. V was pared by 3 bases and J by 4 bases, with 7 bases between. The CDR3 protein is CASSFLSGANVLTF. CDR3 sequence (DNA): TGTGCCAGCAGTTTTTTGTCGGGGGCCAACGTCCTGACTTTC.

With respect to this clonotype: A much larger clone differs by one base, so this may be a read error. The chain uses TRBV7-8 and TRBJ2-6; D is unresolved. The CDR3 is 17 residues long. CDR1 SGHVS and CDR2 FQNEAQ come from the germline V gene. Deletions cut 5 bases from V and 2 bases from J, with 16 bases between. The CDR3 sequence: CASSHRWAMAGANVLTF. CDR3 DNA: TGTGCCAGCAGCCACCGGTGGGCGATGGCTGGGGCCAACGTCCTGACTTTC.

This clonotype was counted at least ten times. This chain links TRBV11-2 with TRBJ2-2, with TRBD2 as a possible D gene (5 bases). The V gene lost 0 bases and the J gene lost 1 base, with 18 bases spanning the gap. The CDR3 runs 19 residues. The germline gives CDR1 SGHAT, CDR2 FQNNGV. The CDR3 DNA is TGTGCCAGCAGCTTAGATCGGCGCCTTCAGCGGAGGAACACCGGGGAGCTGTTTTTT. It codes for CASSLDRRLQRRNTGELFF.

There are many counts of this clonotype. Here the CDR3 reads CSADPLLAGGPGTGELFF. The CDR3 DNA reads TGCAGTGCTGACCCACTACTAGCGGGAGGGCCGGGGACCGGGGAGCTGTTTTTT. This chain links TRBV20-1 with TRBJ2-2; 13 positions agree with TRBD2. The CDR3 contains 18 residues. CDR1 DFQATT and CDR2 SNEGSKA come from the germline V gene (reference sequence). Trimming at V came to 5 bases and at J to 5 bases, leaving 14 bases not matched to a gene.

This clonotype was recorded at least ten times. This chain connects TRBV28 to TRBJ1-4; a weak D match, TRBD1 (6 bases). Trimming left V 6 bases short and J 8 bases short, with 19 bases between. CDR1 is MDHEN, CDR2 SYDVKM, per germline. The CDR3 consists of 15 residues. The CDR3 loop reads CASSHQSPQGEKLFF. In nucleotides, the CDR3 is TGTGCCAGCAGCCACCAATCCCCCCAGGGGGAAAAACTGTTTTTT. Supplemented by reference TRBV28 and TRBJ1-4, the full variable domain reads DVKVTQSSRYLVKRTGEKVFLECVQDMDHENMFWYRQDPGLGLRLIYFSYDVKMKEKGDIPEGYSVSREKKERFSLILESASTNQTSMYLCASSHQSPQGEKLFFGSGTQLSVL.

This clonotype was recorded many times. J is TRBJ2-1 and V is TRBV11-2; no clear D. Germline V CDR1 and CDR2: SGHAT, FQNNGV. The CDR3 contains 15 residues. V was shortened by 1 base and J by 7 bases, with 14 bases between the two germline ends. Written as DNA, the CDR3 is TGTGCCAGCAGCTTAGTAGGCTGGACCAGAAATGAGCAGTTCTTC. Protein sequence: CASSLVGWTRNEQFF.

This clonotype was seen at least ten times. CDR3 coding DNA: TGTGCCAGCAGCTTGGCGAGGGGGGAGCTGTTTTTT. Amino acids: CASSLARGELFF. The chain has TRBV11-3 and TRBJ2-2; D not resolved. In germline, CDR1 is SGHNT, CDR2 YENEEA. This CDR3 is built from 12 residues. Trimming pared 3 bases from V and 8 bases from J, leaving 7 bases between.